This TCR beta chain appears in the sequencing data of a study of shared clonotypes between healthy human individuals. Whole-study results and caveats: Only blood was sampled; tissue repertoires likely differ. The generation probabilities recorded for non-shared clonotypes fell below those of clonotypes shared by all four donors.

Regarding this clone: Antigen: not known.

CD4+ cell separation produced CD45RA+ naive and CD45RA-negative memory subsets. TCRdb keeps only in-frame clones here, not all; method: immunoSEQ multiplex PCR. Of over 2 million clones in the sample, around 95% were seen once. V was cut by 3 bases and J by 4 bases, with 13 bases left in between. Germline CDR1 is KGHSH and CDR2 is LQKENI. The CDR3 is made up of 15 amino acids. The V call is TRBV18, the J call TRBJ1-5, with TRBD1 as a possible D gene (6 bases). Sequences were obtained from naive CD4+ T cells sorted from blood. This sample's subset: CD45RA+ positively selected. The clonotype comes from a man younger than 35 in good health. The CDR3 spells CASSPSQGPNQPQHF. In DNA form, the CDR3 reads TGTGCCAGCTCACCTTCTCAGGGGCCAAATCAGCCCCAGCATTTT.